The 24 T cell receptor beta chains below all came from one sample that was sequenced in a study of persistence of HIV-infected CD4 T cells. Their antigens are not known. This was the immunoSEQ version 4 assay in survey mode. The table came from immunoSEQ multiplex PCR; TCRdb's copy has only in-frame clones and leaves some out. The sample consists of around 20,000 clones, about 80% of them appearing once. Lysates of CMV-infected fibroblasts at around 10 ug/mL stimulated these cells. Responding CD4+ T cells were sorted by upregulation of both CD40 ligand and CD69. The sequencing used CD4+ T cells sorted from PBMCs after approximately 20-hour stimulation, collected from a patient who received antiretroviral therapy. The receptors were sampled from an adult man with HIV who was CMV-seropositive.

The rearrangement uses TRBV6-1 and TRBJ2-2; possible D gene TRBD1, 6 bases. The V gene's germline CDR1 is MNHNS and CDR2 SASEGT. The CDR3 extends over 15 amino acids. V was trimmed by 2 bases and J by 7 bases, leaving 14 bases between them. The CDR3: CASSERVQGNGELFF. The DNA for the CDR3 is TGTGCCAGCAGTGAAAGGGTTCAGGGGAACGGGGAGCTGTTTTTT.

This sequence joins TRBV12-3 or TRBV12-4 and TRBJ1-2; no reliable D call. The CDR3 sequence is 11 residues long. Deletions cut 1 base from V and 4 bases from J, with 1 base between. The CDR3 here is CASSLGYGYTF. DNA of the CDR3: TGTGCCAGCAGTTTAGGCTATGGCTACACCTTC.

The rearrangement links TRBV5-1 to TRBJ1-5, with a possible D match to TRBD1 (5 bases). CDR1 and CDR2 (germline): SGHRS, YFSETQ. Trimming pared 0 bases from V and 3 bases from J, leaving 10 bases between. CDR3 length: 15 residues. CDR3 protein: CASSLDGGDNQPQHF. CDR3 bases: TGCGCCAGCAGCTTGGATGGAGGGGACAATCAGCCCCAGCATTTT.

This chain links TRBV20-1 with TRBJ1-2, with TRBD1 identical over 8 bases. V gave up 3 bases and J gave up 4 bases; unmatched junction bases: 4. The germline CDR1 and CDR2 sequences are DFQATT and SNEGSKA (reference sequence). This CDR3 contains 13 residues. The CDR3 sequence is CSASETGAYGYTF. In DNA, the CDR3 is TGCAGTGCTAGTGAGACAGGGGCCTATGGCTACACCTTC.

The chain employs TRBV4-1 and TRBJ1-4; possible D gene TRBD1, 5 bases. Trimming stripped 0 bases from V and 10 bases from J, with 15 bases between. This CDR3 has 15 amino acids. Germline V gene data show CDR1 as MGHRA and CDR2 as YSYEKL. CDR3 coding DNA: TGCGCCAGCAGCCAAGAATCGTACGGGGGTGGAAAACTGTTTTTT. It codes for CASSQESYGGGKLFF.

This clone occurred once. The chain couples TRBV18 to TRBJ1-2; a possible D gene is TRBD1 (5 bases). CDR1 is KGHSH, CDR2 LQKENI, per germline. CDR3 length equals 13 residues. The V end was cut by 3 bases, the J end by 6 bases, with 11 bases between. As DNA, the CDR3 is TGTGCCAGCTCACCGGACAATGCCAATGGCTACACCTTC. It encodes CASSPDNANGYTF.

The chain uses TRBV12-3 or TRBV12-4 and TRBJ1-2, with 8 bases matching TRBD1. V gave up 6 bases and J gave up 8 bases; unmatched junction bases: 8. The CDR3 consists of 13 residues. CDR3 residues: CASREGTGRGYTF. The CDR3 DNA is TGTGCCAGCAGAGAGGGGACAGGTCGGGGCTACACCTTC.

The chain carries TRBV27 and TRBJ1-2, with TRBD1 matching over 9 bases. The CDR3 extends over 16 amino acids. V shed 2 bases, J shed 1 base, and the junction held 5 bases outside the gene matches. CDR1 and CDR2 from the germline V gene are MNHEY and SMNVEV (reference sequence). In DNA, the CDR3 is TGTGCCAGCAGTTTAAATACAGGGGGCCATAACTATGGCTACACCTTC. Residues: CASSLNTGGHNYGYTF.

V gene TRBV27 combines with J gene TRBJ1-6; D gene ambiguous. Germline CDR1 MNHEY, CDR2 SMNVEV (reference sequence). CDR3 length: 12 amino acids. The ends were cut back, 11 bases at V and 0 bases at J, with 5 bases in the middle. CDR3 DNA sequence: TGTGCCGCAGGCTCCTATAATTCACCCCTCCACTTT. Protein product: CAAGSYNSPLHF.

The count of this clone is one. Germline is not matched at one junction end, which may reflect a read error. This chain links TRBV27 with TRBJ1-5; D not resolved. Germline loops: CDR1 MNHEY, CDR2 SMNVEV (reference sequence). The CDR3 spans 15 residues. CDR3 in DNA: TGTGCCAGCGGATTATTGCCGAACCTTAATCGGCCCCAGCATTTT. Translated: CASGLLPNLNRPQHF.

The chain recombines TRBV7-8 with TRBJ1-5; D gene uncertain. The CDR3 is 14 residues long. The V gene lost 5 bases and the J gene lost 4 bases, with 12 bases spanning the gap. The germline V gene has CDR1 SGHVS and CDR2 FQNEAQ. The CDR3 sequence: CASSPVNWNQPQHF. The CDR3 nucleotides read TGTGCCAGCAGCCCGGTCAATTGGAATCAGCCCCAGCATTTT. Combining the CDR3 with reference TRBV7-8 and TRBJ1-5 gives the whole variable domain GAGVSQSPRYKVAKRGQDVALRCDPISGHVSLFWYQQALGQGPEFLTYFQNEAQLDKSGLPSDRFFAERPEGSVSTLKIQRTQQEDSAVYLCASSPVNWNQPQHFGDGTRLSIL.

The CDR3 nucleotides read TGTGCCAGCAGTCTTTCGGGGCGGGGGGTTAAAGAGACCCAGTACTTC. This translates into CASSLSGRGVKETQYF. The chain uses TRBV28 and TRBJ2-5; the match to TRBD2 covers 8 bases. Germline trimming cut 5 bases from V and 3 bases from J; bases unmatched to any gene: 11. The CDR3 consists of 16 residues. Germline CDR1 is MDHEN and CDR2 is SYDVKM.

The gene calls are TRBV19 and TRBJ1-4; D is undetermined. V dropped 10 bases and J dropped 6 bases, with 18 bases sitting between them. Germline assignment: CDR1 LNHDA and CDR2 SQIVND (reference sequence). The CDR3 consists of 14 residues. CDR3 bases: TGTGCCACCGCCTCGGAGTGGGCGGATGAAAAACTGTTTTTT. This codes for CATASEWADEKLFF.

The J gene is TRBJ1-2, the V gene TRBV6-4; D perhaps matches TRBD1 (6 bases). Trimming removed 2 bases from V and 6 bases from J, with 13 bases in between. Germline V CDR1 and CDR2: MRHNA, SNTAGT. The CDR3 runs to 14 residues. This CDR3 reads CASSDKAGGNGYTF. The CDR3 DNA reads TGTGCCAGCAGTGACAAGGCGGGGGGCAATGGCTACACCTTC.

This chain joins TRBV5-6 and TRBJ1-6; D unresolved. Germline V gene sequence: CDR1 SGHDT, CDR2 YYEEEE. Trimming took off 0 bases at V and 6 bases at J, with 7 bases between the two ends. There are 14 residues in the CDR3. The CDR3: CASSLAPPNSPLHF. CDR3 nucleotides: TGTGCCAGCAGCTTGGCCCCCCCTAATTCACCCCTCCACTTT.

Of note for this clone: The junction does not match germline at one end; this may be a read error. This sequence joins TRBV19 and TRBJ2-3, with D perhaps TRBD1 (6 bases). Germline V CDR1 and CDR2: LNHDA, SQIVND (reference sequence). The CDR3 spans 14 residues. The CDR3 DNA follows: TGTGCCGGTAGTACAGGGTTGGAGTCCCTTCAACGGGATTTT. Residues: CAGSTGLESLQRDF.

The J gene is TRBJ2-3, the V gene TRBV7-3; TRBD2 matches at 10 bases. The CDR3 covers 19 residues. V lost 4 bases to trimming and J lost 8 bases; unmatched junction nucleotides: 21. Looked up from germline, CDR1 is SGHTA and CDR2 is FQGTGA. The CDR3 DNA sequence: TGTGCCAGCAGCTCCCAAGGCCCGATGAGCGGGGGGGCGGACGGTACGCAGTATTTT. It is translated as CASSSQGPMSGGADGTQYF.

The CDR3 nucleotides are TGTGCCAGCAGCTTAGAGGGGGGAGGTACTGAAGCTTTCTTT. Protein product: CASSLEGGGTEAFF. This chain joins TRBV7-9 and TRBJ1-1, with D possibly TRBD1 on 6 matching bases. Germline CDR1 reads SEHNR; CDR2 reads FQNEAQ (reference sequence). The CDR3 has 14 amino acids. V lost 1 base to trimming and J lost 5 bases, with 11 bases between them.

This chain uses TRBV7-6 with TRBJ1-4; possibly TRBD1 for D (5 bases). Looked up from germline, CDR1 is SGHVS and CDR2 is FNYEAQ. The CDR3 is 14 amino acids. Trimming shortened V by 5 bases and J by 4 bases, and 11 bases separated the two germline ends. CDR3: CASSTGLINEKLFF. The CDR3 DNA reads as TGTGCCAGCAGCACAGGACTTATTAATGAAAAACTGTTTTTT.

The rearrangement joins TRBV10-1 to TRBJ1-1; D gene unclear. V lost 0 bases and J 10 bases, leaving 21 bases between the germline ends. CDR1 and CDR2 from the germline V gene are WNHNN and SYGVQD (reference sequence). The CDR3 is 16 amino acids. The CDR3 here is CASSESQTRTASRAFF. CDR3 coding DNA: TGCGCCAGCAGTGAGTCCCAAACCCGGACGGCATCAAGAGCTTTCTTT.

The rearrangement uses TRBV5-8 and TRBJ1-2, with TRBD1 as a possible D gene (6 bases). The length of the CDR3 is 15 residues. Looked up from germline, CDR1 is SGHTS and CDR2 is YDEGEE. V gave up 2 bases and J gave up 0 bases, with 11 bases separating them. The CDR3 bases are TGTGCCAGCAGCTTCGCGACAGGCACTAACTATGGCTACACCTTC. Residues: CASSFATGTNYGYTF.

This clone was seen only a few times. The rearrangement uses TRBV25-1 and TRBJ2-7; D not resolved. Germline V lookup: CDR1 MGHDK, CDR2 SYGVNS. There are 12 residues in the CDR3. V was trimmed by 4 bases and J by 4 bases, leaving 8 bases between them. CDR3 coding DNA: TGTGCCAGCAGTGTGAAAGGGTACGAGCAGTACTTC. Translation gives CASSVKGYEQYF.

The V gene is TRBV30, the J gene TRBJ1-2; D is perhaps TRBD1 (6 bases). Germline loops: CDR1 GTSNPN, CDR2 SVGIG (reference sequence). The CDR3 is made up of 13 amino acids. Trimming took off 2 bases at V and 4 bases at J, with 11 bases between the two ends. The CDR3 bases are TGTGCCTGGAGTAAAGGACAGAGCTATGGCTACACCTTC. Its translation is CAWSKGQSYGYTF.

V gene TRBV3-1 (or the pseudogene TRBV3-2) combines with J gene TRBJ1-2; 10 bases agree with TRBD1. With 4 bases clipped from V and 8 bases from J, the junction kept 7 bases outside the gene matches. Germline CDR1 LGHDT, CDR2 YNNKEL (reference sequence). This CDR3 has 14 residues. CDR3 amino acids: CASSPGTGVSGYTF. In nucleotides, the CDR3 is TGTGCCAGCAGCCCCGGGACAGGGGTAAGCGGCTACACCTTC.